This T cell receptor beta chain stems from a study of control samples from healthy donors and cancer patients. Trimming took off 4 bases at V and 3 bases at J, with 16 bases between the two ends. This CDR3 region has 16 residues. CDR1 MGHRA and CDR2 YSYEKL come from the germline V gene. Clones were sequenced by immunoSEQ multiplex PCR, and TCRdb holds only the in-frame ones, with some missing. The specimen's table records fewer than 200,000 clones. By frequency, this clone registers medium-sized. The chain employs TRBV4-1 and TRBJ1-5; unclear D gene. The receptor comes from a woman aged 25 to 45 in good health. The sample consisted of blood. CDR3 residues: CASSLSVVLPNQPQHF. CDR3 bases: TGCGCCAGCAGCCTTAGTGTAGTTCTGCCCAATCAGCCCCAGCATTTT.